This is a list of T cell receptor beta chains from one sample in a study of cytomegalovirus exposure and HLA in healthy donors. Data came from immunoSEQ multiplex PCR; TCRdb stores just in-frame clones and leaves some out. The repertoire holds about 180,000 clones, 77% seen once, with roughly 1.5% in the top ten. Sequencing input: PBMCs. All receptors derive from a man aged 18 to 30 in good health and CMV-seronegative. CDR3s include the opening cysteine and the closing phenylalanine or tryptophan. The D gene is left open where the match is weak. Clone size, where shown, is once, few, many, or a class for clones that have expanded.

CDR3: CASCGTASYEQYF
DNA: TGTGCCAGCTGCGGGACAGCTTCCTACGAGCAGTACTTC
size: .
J: TRBJ2-7
V: TRBV7-2
D: .

CDR3: CASGALQGPANYGYTF
DNA: TGTGCTAGTGGTGCTTTACAGGGCCCCGCTAACTATGGCTACACCTTC
size: .
J: TRBJ1-2
V: TRBV12-5
D: .

CDR3: CASSDGRGDATNEKLFF
DNA: TGTGCCAGCAGTGATGGGAGGGGGGATGCAACTAATGAAAAACTGTTTTTT
size: .
J: TRBJ1-4
V: TRBV6-1
D: .

CDR3: CASNRARGGYTF
DNA: TGTGCCAGTAACAGAGCGCGCGGGGGCTACACCTTC
size: few
J: TRBJ1-2
V: TRBV2
D: .

CDR3: CASSYRTLTGELFF
DNA: TGTGCCAGCAGTTACCGGACACTCACCGGGGAGCTGTTTTTT
size: .
J: TRBJ2-2
V: TRBV6-5
D: .

CDR3: CASSLVRQYSNQPQHF
DNA: TGCGCCAGCAGCCTGGTGCGACAGTATAGCAATCAGCCCCAGCATTTT
size: .
J: TRBJ1-5
V: TRBV5-1
D: .

CDR3: CASSRDKTYEQYF
DNA: TGTGCCAGCAGCCGGGACAAGACCTACGAGCAGTACTTC
size: .
J: TRBJ2-7
V: TRBV2
D: .

CDR3: CASSLERLAGNADEQYF
DNA: TGTGCCAGCAGCTTAGAGCGACTAGCGGGGAATGCTGACGAGCAGTACTTC
size: once
J: TRBJ2-7
V: TRBV5-4
D: TRBD2

CDR3: CASSPVRGNQPQHF
DNA: TGTGCCAGCAGCCCCGTACGGGGGAATCAGCCCCAGCATTTT
size: .
J: TRBJ1-5
V: TRBV7-8
D: .

CDR3: CASSELEESYNEQFF
DNA: TGTGCCAGCAGTGAATTAGAGGAAAGTTACAATGAGCAGTTCTTC
size: few
J: TRBJ2-1
V: TRBV25-1
D: .

CDR3: CASASTQGYTF
DNA: TGTGCCAGCGCAAGTACGCAGGGCTACACCTTC
size: .
J: TRBJ1-2
V: TRBV6-5
D: .

CDR3: CASSPDSANSYEQYF
DNA: TGTGCCAGCTCTCCTGACTCGGCCAACTCCTACGAGCAGTACTTC
size: .
J: TRBJ2-7
V: TRBV18
D: .

CDR3: CASSQAGTTNEKLFF
DNA: TGTGCCAGCAGCCAAGCGGGTACAACTAATGAAAAACTGTTTTTT
size: .
J: TRBJ1-4
V: TRBV14
D: .

CDR3: CASSTLSGHEQYF
DNA: TGTGCCAGTAGTACCCTGTCTGGCCACGAGCAGTACTTC
size: .
J: TRBJ2-7
V: TRBV19
D: .

CDR3: CASSVSSRDREPQHF
DNA: TGTGCCAGCAGTGTCAGCTCACGGGATAGGGAGCCCCAGCATTTT
size: .
J: TRBJ1-5
V: TRBV5-8
D: .

CDR3: CASSIDGDSRQGGYTF
DNA: TGTGCCAGTAGTATAGATGGTGACAGCCGCCAAGGTGGCTACACCTTC
size: .
J: TRBJ1-2
V: TRBV19
D: .

CDR3: CASSQGSSGRVGNEQFF
DNA: TGCGCCAGCAGCCAAGGGAGTAGCGGGAGGGTCGGCAATGAGCAGTTCTTC
size: .
J: TRBJ2-1
V: TRBV4-1
D: TRBD2